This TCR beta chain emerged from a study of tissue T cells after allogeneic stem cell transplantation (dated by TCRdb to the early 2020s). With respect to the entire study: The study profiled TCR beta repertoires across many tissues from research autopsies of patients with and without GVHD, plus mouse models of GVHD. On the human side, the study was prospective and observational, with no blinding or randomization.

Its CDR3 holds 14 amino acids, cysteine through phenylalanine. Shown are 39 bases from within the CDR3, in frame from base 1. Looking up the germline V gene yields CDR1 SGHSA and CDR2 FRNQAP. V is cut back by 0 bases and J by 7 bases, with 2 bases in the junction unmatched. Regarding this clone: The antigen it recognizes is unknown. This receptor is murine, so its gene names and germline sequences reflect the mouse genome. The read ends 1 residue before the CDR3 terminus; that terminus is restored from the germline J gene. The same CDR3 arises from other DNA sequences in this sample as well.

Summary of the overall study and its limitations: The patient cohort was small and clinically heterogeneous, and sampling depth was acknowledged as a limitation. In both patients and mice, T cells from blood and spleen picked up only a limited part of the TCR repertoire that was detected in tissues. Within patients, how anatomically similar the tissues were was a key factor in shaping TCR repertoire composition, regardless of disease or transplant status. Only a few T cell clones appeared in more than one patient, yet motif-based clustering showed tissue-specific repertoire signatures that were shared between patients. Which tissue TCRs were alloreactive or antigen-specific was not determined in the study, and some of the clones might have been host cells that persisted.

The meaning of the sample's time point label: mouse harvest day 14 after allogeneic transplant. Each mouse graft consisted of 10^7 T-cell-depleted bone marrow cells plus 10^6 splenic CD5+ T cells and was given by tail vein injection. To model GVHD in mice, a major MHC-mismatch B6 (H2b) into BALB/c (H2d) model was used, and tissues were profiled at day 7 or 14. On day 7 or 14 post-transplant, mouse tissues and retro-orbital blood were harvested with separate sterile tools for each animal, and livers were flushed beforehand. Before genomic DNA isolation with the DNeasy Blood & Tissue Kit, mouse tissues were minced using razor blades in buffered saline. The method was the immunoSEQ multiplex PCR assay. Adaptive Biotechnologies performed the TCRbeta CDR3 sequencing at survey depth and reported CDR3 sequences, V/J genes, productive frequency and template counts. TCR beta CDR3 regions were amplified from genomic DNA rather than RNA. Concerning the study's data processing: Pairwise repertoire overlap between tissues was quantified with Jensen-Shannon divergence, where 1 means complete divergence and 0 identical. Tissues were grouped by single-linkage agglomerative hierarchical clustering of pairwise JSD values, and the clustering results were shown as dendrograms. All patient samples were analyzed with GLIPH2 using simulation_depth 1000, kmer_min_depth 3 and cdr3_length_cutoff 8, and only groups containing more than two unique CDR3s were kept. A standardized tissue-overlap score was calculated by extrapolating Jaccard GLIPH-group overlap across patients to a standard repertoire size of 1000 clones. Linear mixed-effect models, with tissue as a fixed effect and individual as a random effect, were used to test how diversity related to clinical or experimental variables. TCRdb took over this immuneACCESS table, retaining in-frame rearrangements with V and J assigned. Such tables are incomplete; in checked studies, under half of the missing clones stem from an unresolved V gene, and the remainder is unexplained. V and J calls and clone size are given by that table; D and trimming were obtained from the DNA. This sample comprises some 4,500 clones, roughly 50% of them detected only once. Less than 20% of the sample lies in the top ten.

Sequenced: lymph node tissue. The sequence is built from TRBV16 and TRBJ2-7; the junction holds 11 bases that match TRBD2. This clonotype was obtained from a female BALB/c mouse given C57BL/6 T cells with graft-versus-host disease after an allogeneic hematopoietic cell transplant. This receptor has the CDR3 CASSLETGGEEQYF. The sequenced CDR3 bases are TGTGCAAGCAGCTTAGAGACTGGGGGGGAAGAACAGTAC.